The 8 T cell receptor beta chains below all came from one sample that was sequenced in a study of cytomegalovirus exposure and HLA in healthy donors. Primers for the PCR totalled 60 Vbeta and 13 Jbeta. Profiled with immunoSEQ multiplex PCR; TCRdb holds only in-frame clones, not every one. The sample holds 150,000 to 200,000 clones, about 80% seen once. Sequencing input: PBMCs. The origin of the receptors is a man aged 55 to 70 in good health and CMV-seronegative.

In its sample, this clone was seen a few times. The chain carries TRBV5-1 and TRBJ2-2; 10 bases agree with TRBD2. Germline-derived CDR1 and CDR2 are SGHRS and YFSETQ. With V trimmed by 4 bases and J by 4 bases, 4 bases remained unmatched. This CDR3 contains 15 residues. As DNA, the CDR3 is TGCGCCAGCAGCCATAGCGGGGGGTCCACCGGGGAGCTGTTTTTT. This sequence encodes CASSHSGGSTGELFF.

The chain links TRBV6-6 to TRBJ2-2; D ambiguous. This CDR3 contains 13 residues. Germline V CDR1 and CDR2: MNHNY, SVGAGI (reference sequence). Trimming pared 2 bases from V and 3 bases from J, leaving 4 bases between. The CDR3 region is CASSYQDTGELFF. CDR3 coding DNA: TGTGCCAGCAGTTACCAGGACACCGGGGAGCTGTTTTTT.

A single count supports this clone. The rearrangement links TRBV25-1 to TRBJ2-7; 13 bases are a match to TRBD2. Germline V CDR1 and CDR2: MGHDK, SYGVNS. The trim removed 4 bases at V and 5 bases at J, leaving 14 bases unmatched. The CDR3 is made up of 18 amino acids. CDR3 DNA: TGTGCCAGCAGTGGGACTAGCGGGAGAGTCAGTTCAAGGAACGAGCAGTACTTC. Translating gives CASSGTSGRVSSRNEQYF.

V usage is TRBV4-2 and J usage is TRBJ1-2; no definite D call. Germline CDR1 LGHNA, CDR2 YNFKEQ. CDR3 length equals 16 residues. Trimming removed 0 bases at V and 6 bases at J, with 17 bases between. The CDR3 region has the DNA TGTGCCAGCAGCCAAGAGGTAAATGCGGGTAGGAATGGCTACACCTTC. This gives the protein CASSQEVNAGRNGYTF.

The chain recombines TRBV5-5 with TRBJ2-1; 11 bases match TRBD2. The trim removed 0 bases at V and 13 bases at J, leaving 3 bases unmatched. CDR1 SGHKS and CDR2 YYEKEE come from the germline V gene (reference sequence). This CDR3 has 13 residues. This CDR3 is CASSLAGTSGQFF. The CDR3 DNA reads TGTGCCAGCAGCTTGGCGGGGACTAGCGGACAGTTCTTC. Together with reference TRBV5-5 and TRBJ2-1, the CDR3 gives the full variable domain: DAGVTQSPTHLIKTRGQQVTLRCSPISGHKSVSWYQQVLGQGPQFIFQYYEKEERGRGNFPDRFSARQFPNYSSELNVNALLLGDSALYLCASSLAGTSGQFFGPGTRLTVL.

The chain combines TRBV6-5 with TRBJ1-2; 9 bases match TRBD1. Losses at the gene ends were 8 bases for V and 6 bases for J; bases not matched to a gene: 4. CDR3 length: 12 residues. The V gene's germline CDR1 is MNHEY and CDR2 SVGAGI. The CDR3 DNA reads TGTGCCAGCTCCCGGACAGGGGATGGCTACACCTTC. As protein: CASSRTGDGYTF.

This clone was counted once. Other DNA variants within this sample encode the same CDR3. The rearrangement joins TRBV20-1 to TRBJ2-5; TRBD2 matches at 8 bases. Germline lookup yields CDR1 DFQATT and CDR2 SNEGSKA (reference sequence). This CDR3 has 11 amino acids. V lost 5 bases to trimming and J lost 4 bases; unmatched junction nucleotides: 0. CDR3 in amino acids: CSAAGGETQYF. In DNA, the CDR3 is TGCAGTGCTGCGGGGGGAGAGACCCAGTACTTC.

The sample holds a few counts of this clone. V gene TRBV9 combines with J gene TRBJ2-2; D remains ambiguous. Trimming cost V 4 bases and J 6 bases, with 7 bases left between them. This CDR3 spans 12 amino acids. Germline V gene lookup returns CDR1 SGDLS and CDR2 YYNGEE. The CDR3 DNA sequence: TGTGCCAGCAGCCCTGGGCCCGGGGAGCTGTTTTTT. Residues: CASSPGPGELFF.